This TCR beta chain was recovered during a study of blood T cell repertoires in COVID-19 (TCRdb year 2020). With respect to the entire study: The collaborator samples originated in the United States, Italy and Spain and spanned the acute and convalescent phases of COVID-19. The material from the prospective study consisted of cDNA or gDNA derived from T cells, B-cell-depleted T cells, or PBMCs. The dataset comprised deeply sampled blood TCRbeta repertoires from subjects exposed to, actively infected with, or recovered from COVID-19. The repertoires were released in a freely available public database intended as a resource for research on the immune response to SARS-CoV-2. Samples came from the ongoing ImmuneRACE study (first 160 participants) plus 1,254 subjects from 6 global collaborators. A de-identified subject ID, COVID-19 status, age in years and sex were almost always included in the sample metadata. Where available, HLA class I and class II types were taken from metadata supplied by the sample provider and were not determined by assay-based typing. The investigation overall reported the following: The amount of clinical and demographic metadata varied by source and participant and was provided uncurated.

Collaborating institutions collected whole blood in K2EDTA tubes following their own protocols. For TCRbeta analysis, collaborators shipped samples as frozen whole blood, isolated PBMCs, or DNA extracted from either of those sample types. The immunoSEQ Assay, a bias-controlled multiplex PCR, was used to amplify TCRbeta CDR3 regions from genomic DNA. Per the original workflow: The number of nucleated cells in each sample was estimated from the amplification of reference gene primers within the assay. To quantify the absolute abundance of each unique TCRbeta CDR3 rearrangement, sequence reads were collapsed and filtered. For each sample, productive Simpson clonality was calculated as the square root of Simpson's diversity index over productive rearrangements. As stored in TCRdb, this immuneACCESS dataset retains in-frame rearrangements with V and J assigned. A fraction of the clones does not appear; measured against another copy, unresolved V genes explain less than half of the discrepancy, and the remainder lacks a known reason. The V and J calls and clone size are taken from that table; D and trimming were inferred from the DNA. In this sample the table shows about 180,000 clones, 88% of which occur a single time. The top ten hold roughly 4% of the sample.

Regarding this clone: What this receptor recognizes is not known. Per-nucleotide qualities are absent, and no much larger clonotype sits a single base away.

The CDR3 starts with the cysteine, ends with the phenylalanine, and has 14 residues. Only the CDR3 part of the read is kept: 42 bases, read in frame from the first base. Trimming at the junction amounts to 0 bases on V and 4 bases on J, and the germline ends lie 10 bases apart. CDR1 and CDR2 are read off the germline V gene (reference sequence) as GTSNPN and SVGIG. The receptor's source is a woman in her thirties with acute or convalescent COVID-19. The specimen sequenced was peripheral blood. This sequence uses TRBV30 and TRBJ1-5; no D gene can be assigned with confidence. The encoded CDR3 is CAWSVQPENQPQHF. The sequenced DNA is TGTGCCTGGAGTGTACAGCCAGAAAATCAGCCCCAGCATTTT.